This T cell receptor (beta chain) derives from a study of blood T cell repertoires in COVID-19. Study summary: Spain, Italy and the United States supplied samples that represented acute and convalescent COVID-19. Sources were T cells, B-cell-depleted T cells, or PBMCs; the material itself was cDNA or gDNA.

The table lists this clone with many counts. In the original workflow: Reference gene primer amplification gave estimated nucleated cell counts. The data were produced by immunoSEQ multiplex PCR, yet TCRdb's version contains in-frame clones alone and is incomplete. The V and J calls and the clone size are those of that table, but D and trimming were determined from the DNA. Of roughly 71,000 clones listed, 86% are singletons. Trimming pared 7 bases from V and 0 bases from J, leaving 11 bases between. Germline V gene lookup returns CDR1 MNHEY and CDR2 SMNVEV (reference sequence). The CDR3 is made up of 14 amino acids.

The genes are TRBV27 and TRBJ2-3, with a possible D match to TRBD2 (6 bases). The clonotype was recovered from a man between 25 and 39 years old with acute or convalescent COVID-19. The sequenced sample was peripheral blood. CDR3 sequence: CASTWRDSTDTQYF. The CDR3, as DNA: TGTGCCAGCACCTGGCGGGACAGCACAGATACGCAGTATTTT.